One and the same sample provided the 5 T cell receptor beta chains below, sequenced in a study of T-cell reconstitution after alpha-beta-depleted transplantation in children. Preparation of the TCRbeta library was carried out with unique molecular identifiers. In TCRdb, the PCR reads were re-called with MiXCR into one record per CDR3 protein. The sample has fewer than 500,000 distinct CDR3 sequences, about 40% seen once; the top ten hold 25% to 30%. The specimen was PBMCs, collected before TCRalphabeta/CD19-depleted stem cell transplant. The receptors derive from a girl aged 2 to 10 with aplastic anemia, due to receive a stem cell transplant.

The gene calls are TRBV5-1 and TRBJ2-5; a weak D match, TRBD1 (5 bases). CDR3 size: 14 residues. The germline CDR1 and CDR2 sequences are SGHRS and YFSETQ. Trimming pared 6 bases from V and 3 bases from J, leaving 15 bases between. The CDR3 reads CASNGVVGEETQYF. CDR3 DNA sequence: TGCGCCAGCAACGGAGTGGTAGGGGAAGAGACCCAGTACTTC.

This clonotype was found many times. J is TRBJ2-5 and V is TRBV9; 8 bases match TRBD1. Germline loops: CDR1 SGDLS, CDR2 YYNGEE. The V gene end was trimmed by 1 base and the J gene end by 2 bases; junction bases not matched to a gene: 1. The CDR3 is 14 residues long. Written as DNA, the CDR3 is TGTGCCAGCAGCGTAACAGGGGGACAAGAGACCCAGTACTTC. Protein: CASSVTGGQETQYF.

The chain recombines TRBV5-1 with TRBJ1-2; 8 bases line up with TRBD1. CDR1 SGHRS and CDR2 YFSETQ come from the germline V gene. The CDR3 length is 14 residues. V was clipped by 4 bases and J by 8 bases; unmatched bases: 10. The CDR3 reads CASSQFDRGEGYTF. Written as DNA, the CDR3 is TGCGCCAGCAGCCAATTTGACAGGGGCGAAGGCTACACCTTC.

This clonotype has a handful of counts. The chain carries TRBV6-2 or TRBV6-3 and TRBJ1-1; weak D call: TRBD1 (6 bases). V was shortened by 2 bases and J by 1 base, with 26 bases between the two germline ends. The length of the CDR3 is 20 residues. Looked up from germline, CDR1 is MNHEY and CDR2 is SVGEGT. The CDR3 is CASSYQNIGTLRGWNTEAFF. The CDR3 DNA follows: TGTGCCAGCAGTTACCAGAATATTGGGACCCTTAGGGGGTGGAACACTGAAGCTTTCTTT.

This clonotype turned up a few times. The genes are TRBV29-1 and TRBJ2-3; TRBD2 matches 7 bases. Per germline, CDR1 SQVTM and CDR2 ANQGSEA. V shed 5 bases and J 1 base; nucleotides not matched to a gene: 3. The CDR3 length is 13 residues. In nucleotides, the CDR3 is TGCAGCGTTATGACTAGCCGCACAGATACGCAGTATTTT. Its protein product is CSVMTSRTDTQYF.